A selection of T cell receptor beta chains follows, all from one sample in a study of blood T cell repertoires in COVID-19. The data were produced by immunoSEQ multiplex PCR, yet TCRdb's version contains in-frame clones alone and is incomplete. The sample yields hundreds of thousands of clones, around 90% seen once. The specimen sequenced was PBMCs or T cells enriched from blood (not recorded which). Receptors originate from a woman aged 60 to 75 in a cohort exposed to, infected with or recovered from COVID-19 (not recorded which). CDR3s leave out the opening cysteine and the closing phenylalanine or tryptophan.

TRBV18,TRBJ2-7,ASSSPSYEQY
TRBV6-5,TRBJ1-6,ASSKDRGYSPLH
TRBV7-8,TRBJ2-3,ASSLTLKAGGTDTQY
TRBV7-3,TRBJ2-4,ASSLRQGGIQY
TRBV2,TRBJ2-7,ASTKTSGTYEQY
TRBV30,TRBJ1-3,AFLPAPGVSGNTIY
TRBV15,TRBJ2-3,ATSRDGPRGGQGAGDTQY
TRBV7-8,TRBJ2-7,ASSLVAQTYEQY
TRBV5-4,TRBJ2-1,ASRPGGPGNEQF
TRBV28,TRBJ2-3,ASSFHAPGLATDTQY
TRBV7-3,TRBJ1-1,ASSLNGTDMNTEAF
TRBV7-9,TRBJ2-1,ASSLQAGVYNEQF
TRBV5-6,TRBJ2-4,ASSFLGQKNIQY
TRBV24-1,TRBJ2-5,ATSASRGAGDTETQY
TRBV5-1,TRBJ2-1,ASSLGLISVNEQF
TRBV5-1,TRBJ1-4,ASSLLSSVNEKLF
TRBV28,TRBJ2-4,ASSFMGLAKNIQY
TRBV7-2,TRBJ2-7,ASSFRGGEMEEQY
TRBV6-2/TRBV6-3,TRBJ2-7,ASSLDHRGSYEQY
TRBV7-3,TRBJ1-1,ASSSSIRGGGTEAF
TRBV5-1,TRBJ2-5,ASSPDRQETQY
TRBV27,TRBJ2-3,ASSFSPSGTEDTQY
TRBV5-1,TRBJ1-4,ASSLAGGEKLF
TRBV19,TRBJ2-1,ASSSGERRNEQF
TRBV11-3,TRBJ2-5,ASSPSGSLGETQY
TRBV7-6,TRBJ2-2,ASSSLAGANTGELF
TRBV12-3/TRBV12-4,TRBJ2-5,ASSQGVETQY
TRBV4-1,TRBJ2-6,ASSHDTLAGAPVLT
TRBV28,TRBJ1-5,ASSPSQGPNQPQH
TRBV5-8,TRBJ2-7,ASSLRTNEQY
TRBV19,TRBJ1-4,ASSITDRNEKLF
TRBV7-2,TRBJ1-3,ASSPGTGAGNTIY
TRBV30,TRBJ1-6,AWSGRGRNSPLH
TRBV11-2,TRBJ2-1,ASSLKGTRPNEQF
TRBV6-6,TRBJ1-2,ASSYGTGGFYGYT
TRBV7-2,TRBJ2-7,ASSIWDNYEQY
TRBV18,TRBJ1-5,ASSPARGSNQPQH
TRBV7-2,TRBJ2-7,ASSPGLAFEQY
TRBV19,TRBJ1-2,ASSMETGLYGYT
TRBV10-2,TRBJ2-1,ASILAGEGNEQF